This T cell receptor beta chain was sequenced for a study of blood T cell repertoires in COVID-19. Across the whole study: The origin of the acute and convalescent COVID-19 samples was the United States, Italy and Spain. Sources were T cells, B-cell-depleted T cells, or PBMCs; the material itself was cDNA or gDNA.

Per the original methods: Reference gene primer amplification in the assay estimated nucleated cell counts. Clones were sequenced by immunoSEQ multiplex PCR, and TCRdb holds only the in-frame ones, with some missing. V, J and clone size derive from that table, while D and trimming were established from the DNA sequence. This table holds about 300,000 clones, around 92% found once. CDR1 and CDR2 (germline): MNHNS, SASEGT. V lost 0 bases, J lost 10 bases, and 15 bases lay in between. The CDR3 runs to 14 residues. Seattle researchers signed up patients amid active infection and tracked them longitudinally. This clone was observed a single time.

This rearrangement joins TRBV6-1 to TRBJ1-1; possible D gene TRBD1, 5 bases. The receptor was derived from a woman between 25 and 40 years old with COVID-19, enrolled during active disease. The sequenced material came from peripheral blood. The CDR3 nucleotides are TGTGCCAGCAGTGAAGCCGTGCCCAATGGGGCAGCTTTCTTT. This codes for CASSEAVPNGAAFF.